A single T cell receptor beta chain is shown here with its context. There are 12 residues in the CDR3. Germline V gene sequence: CDR1 SEHNR, CDR2 FQNEAQ (reference sequence). The V gene lost 4 bases and the J gene lost 7 bases, with 8 bases spanning the gap. The authors sequenced TCR beta from blood CD8+ and CD4+ T cells. The multiple sclerosis controls were treatment-naive patients with relapsing-remitting disease that was stable or active. The CD8+ and CD4+ T cells were negatively isolated, with the TEMRA cells enriched by FACS. The data were obtained in a study of CD8 T cells in Susac syndrome. RNA was extracted with the RNeasy kit, and a quantity of about 0.5 to 1 ug was reverse transcribed using random hexamers. The CDR3 of TCR beta was amplified by immunoSEQ multiplex PCR across 54 Vbeta and 13 Jbeta. TCRdb reanalysed the immunoSEQ multiplex PCR reads using MiXCR and keeps one entry per CDR3 protein. The table includes about 300,000 distinct CDR3 sequences, about 88% detected once.

The sample was CD8+ T cells from PBMCs. The chain carries TRBV7-9 and TRBJ2-1; no firm D call. This clonotype was obtained from a human donor with multiple sclerosis. Here the CDR3 reads CASSSGWNEQFF. For the CDR3, the DNA is TGTGCCAGCAGCTCCGGGTGGAATGAGCAGTTCTTC.